This T cell receptor beta chain was profiled in a study of T cells after yellow fever vaccination. MiXCR, applied by TCRdb to the 5' RACE reads, yields one record per CDR3 protein. Here the sample spans hundreds of thousands of distinct CDR3 sequences, around 12% being singletons. Germline V gives CDR1 SGHDN, CDR2 FVKESK. V was pared by 4 bases and J by 2 bases, with 11 bases of the junction left unmatched. The CDR3 sequence is 17 residues long. This clonotype has a count of ten or more. Sample: PBMCs, taken on the day of the yellow fever booster vaccination. The sequence came from a man younger than 45 who received the YFV17D yellow fever vaccine. This chain connects TRBV14 to TRBJ2-3, with TRBD1 identical over 8 bases. The CDR3, as DNA: TGTGCCAGCAGCCCAGGGGGCCGGGGCGCCCCCACAGATACGCAGTATTTT. It is translated as CASSPGGRGAPTDTQYF. The variable domain in full, completed from reference TRBV14 and TRBJ2-3, reads EAGVTQFPSHSVIEKGQTVTLRCDPISGHDNLYWYRRVMGKEIKFLLHFVKESKQDESGMPNNRFLAERTGGTYSTLKVQPAELEDSGVYFCASSPGGRGAPTDTQYFGPGTRLTVL.